This T cell receptor beta chain came from a study of blood T cell repertoires in COVID-19. The CDR3 is 14 residues long. Germline loops: CDR1 SGHTS, CDR2 YDEGEE. The ends were cut back, 7 bases at V and 4 bases at J, with 15 bases in the middle. Under the authors' procedure: Nucleated cell counts were estimated from reference gene primer amplification. Generated by immunoSEQ multiplex PCR, the TCRdb table keeps only in-frame clones and is missing some. V and J calls and clone size are as listed in that table; D and trimming were resolved from the DNA. The repertoire includes 100,000 to 150,000 clones, roughly four fifths of them detected once, and roughly 10% sits in the top ten.

Sequenced material: peripheral blood. The chain carries TRBV5-8 and TRBJ2-1, with a tentative D call TRBD2 (5 bases). The TCR sequence derives from a man between 60 and 75 years old with acute or convalescent COVID-19. CDR3 nucleotides: TGTGCCAGCGGCCGGGGTTCCGGTTACAATGAGCAGTTCTTC. Translating gives CASGRGSGYNEQFF. The full variable domain, with the rest looked up from reference TRBV5-8 and TRBJ2-1, is EAGVTQSPTHLIKTRGQQATLRCSPISGHTSVYWYQQALGLGLQFLLWYDEGEERNRGNFPPRFSGRQFPNYSSELNVNALELEDSALYLCASGRGSGYNEQFFGPGTRLTVL.